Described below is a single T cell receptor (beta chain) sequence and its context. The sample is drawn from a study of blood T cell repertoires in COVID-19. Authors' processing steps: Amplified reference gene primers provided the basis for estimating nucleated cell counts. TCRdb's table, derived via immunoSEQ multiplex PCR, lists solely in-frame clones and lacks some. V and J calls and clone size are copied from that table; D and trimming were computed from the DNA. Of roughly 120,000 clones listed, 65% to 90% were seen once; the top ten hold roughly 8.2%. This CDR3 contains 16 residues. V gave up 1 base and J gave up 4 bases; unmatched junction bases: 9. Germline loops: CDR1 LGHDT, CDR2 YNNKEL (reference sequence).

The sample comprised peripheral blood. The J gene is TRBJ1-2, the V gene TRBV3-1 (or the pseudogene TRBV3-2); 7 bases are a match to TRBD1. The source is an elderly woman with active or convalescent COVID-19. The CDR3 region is CASSQADREWSYGYTF. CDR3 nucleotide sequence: TGTGCCAGCAGCCAAGCCGACAGGGAATGGAGCTATGGCTACACCTTC.